In this sample, the clone carrying this T cell receptor (beta chain) turned up a few times. CDR1 and CDR2 (germline): SGDLS, YYNGEE. Deletions cut 0 bases from V and 6 bases from J, with 10 bases between. The CDR3 length is 14 residues. Produced via immunoSEQ multiplex PCR; TCRdb's table is partial and in-frame only. The table has fewer than 90,000 clones, approximately 89% seen once. This entry comes from a study of control samples from healthy donors and cancer patients. The V gene is TRBV9, the J gene TRBJ2-1; D not certain. Sequencing was carried out using blood. The source is a man between 45 and 60 years old in good health. CDR3 in DNA: TGTGCCAGCAGCGTAGCTACTGTGGGCAATGAGCAGTTCTTC. Residues: CASSVATVGNEQFF.